This T cell receptor (beta chain) was found in a study of beta chain features in type 1 diabetes. cDNA synthesis used the whole RNA isolate, giving expressed TCRB sequences. Sequenced by immunoSEQ multiplex PCR; TCRdb stores in-frame clones only, minus some. The repertoire holds under 300,000 clones, 16% seen once, with 0.08% to 0.095% in the top ten. Study results and limitations: Sequencing from cDNA could over-represent high-TCR-expressing cells. Shortening of TCRB CDR3s, moderate but significant, appeared in all four CD4+ subsets of Type 1 diabetes patients. It was among patients, rather than healthy donors, that naive, central memory and Treg TCRB repertoires appeared more similar.

In regard to this clone: Its antigen is still unknown.

The V segment lost 4 bases and the J segment 3 bases; nucleotides outside the gene matches: 4. The CDR3 totals 16 residues. CDR1 and CDR2 from the germline V gene are SGHTA and FQGNSA. Sequencing was carried out using naive CD4+ T cells from blood. The clonotype originates from a man under 40 with type 1 diabetes. V usage is TRBV7-2 and J usage is TRBJ2-3; TRBD2 aligns across 13 bases. The CDR3 DNA reads TGTGCCAGCAGCTCCGGACTAGCGGGAGAAACAGATACGCAGTATTTT. Amino acids: CASSSGLAGETDTQYF.